These 25 T cell receptor beta chains share one sample of origin, sequenced in a study of T cells in Graves' hyperthyroidism and ophthalmopathy. RNA transcripts served as the template for amplifying TCR beta CDR3 regions. An initial round of RT-PCR targeting the TCR CDR3 relied on the HTBI primer set. Via MiXCR, TCRdb re-called the multiplex PCR reads, giving one row per CDR3 protein. This repertoire shows over 450,000 distinct CDR3 sequences, around 14% found once; its top ten account for under 20%. Sequencing was done on a sample of blood. Source of these receptors: a woman between 18 and 29 years old with Graves' hyperthyroidism.

The CDR3 region is CASSPGSPRAFF. The CDR3 region has the DNA TGTGCCAGCAGCCCGGGCTCTCCTCGAGCTTTCTTT. The rearrangement uses TRBV4-2 and TRBJ1-1; D gene uncertain. Germline CDR1 is LGHNA and CDR2 is YNFKEQ. Between the trimmed V and J ends, which lost 4 bases and 10 bases, there was a span of 13 bases. This CDR3 has 12 amino acids.

This clonotype was seen ten or more times. The chain carries TRBV12-3 or TRBV12-4 and TRBJ2-1; tentatively, D is TRBD1 (6 bases). This CDR3 is 13 amino acids long. V was trimmed by 4 bases and J by 8 bases, leaving 12 bases between them. CDR3 bases: TGTGCCAGCAGTTCAGGGGAGCTCGATGAGCAGTTCTTC. This translates into CASSSGELDEQFF.

This clonotype was counted a few times. The chain carries TRBV6-1 and TRBJ1-4; a weak D match, TRBD1 (5 bases). With 6 bases removed from V and 5 bases from J, the gap between germline ends came to 19 bases. The CDR3 spans 16 residues. Germline V gene data show CDR1 as MNHNS and CDR2 as SASEGT. The DNA for the CDR3 is TGTGCCAGCAGGTTCCCGGGACTTCCCAAAAATGAAAAACTGTTTTTT. Translation gives CASRFPGLPKNEKLFF.

This sequence joins TRBV13 and TRBJ1-1, with D possibly being TRBD1 (5 bases). The CDR3 is 11 residues long. V lost 0 bases and J lost 10, with 6 bases in between. Per germline, CDR1 PRHDT and CDR2 FYEKMQ (reference sequence). DNA for the CDR3: TGTGCCAGCAGCTTAGGGCAGGGAGCTTTCTTT. This sequence encodes CASSLGQGAFF.

The table lists this clonotype with many counts. The rearrangement joins TRBV2 to TRBJ1-1; D is undetermined. CDR3 length: 12 amino acids. V was cut by 3 bases and J by 3 bases, with 5 bases left in between. Germline V gene data show CDR1 as SNHLY and CDR2 as FYNNEI. CDR3 amino acids: CASSDFYTEAFF. CDR3 nucleotides: TGTGCCAGCAGTGATTTCTACACTGAAGCTTTCTTT.

This clonotype was counted ten times or more. The chain is built from TRBV6-1 and TRBJ2-7; 9 bases align to TRBD2. Germline V gene sequence: CDR1 MNHNS, CDR2 SASEGT. The CDR3 runs to 16 residues. The trim removed 6 bases at V and 4 bases at J, leaving 13 bases unmatched. CDR3 region: CASRRQAGGLKYEQYF. CDR3 nucleotides: TGTGCCAGCAGACGACAAGCGGGAGGCCTTAAGTACGAGCAGTACTTC.

This clonotype was detected a few times. The chain has TRBV2 and TRBJ1-2; D remains unclear. CDR1 is SNHLY, CDR2 FYNNEI, per germline. The CDR3 extends over 13 amino acids. The V end lost 1 base, the J end lost 4 bases, and 7 bases lay between the germline ends. This CDR3 is CASSEVQFYGYTF. Here the CDR3 DNA reads TGTGCCAGCAGTGAAGTTCAGTTCTATGGCTACACCTTC.

This clonotype has just a few counts. In nucleotides, the CDR3 is TGTGCCAGCAGCCAAGACGGTGGGGACAGGGACCCGTACGAGCAGTACTTC. Protein: CASSQDGGDRDPYEQYF. The rearrangement joins TRBV4-2 to TRBJ2-7; 9 bases line up with TRBD1. The germline V gene has CDR1 LGHNA and CDR2 YNFKEQ. The CDR3 covers 17 residues. V dropped 0 bases and J dropped 4; count of bases not matched to a gene: 10.

This clonotype was seen repeatedly, ten times or more. V is TRBV10-3 and J is TRBJ2-1; 8 nucleotides line up with TRBD1. Per the germline V gene, CDR1 is ENHRY and CDR2 is SYGVKD. This CDR3 contains 14 residues. With V trimmed by 6 bases and J by 7 bases, 8 bases remained unmatched. The CDR3 here is CAISGTTGENEQFF. The CDR3 DNA reads TGTGCCATCAGCGGGACGACAGGGGAGAATGAGCAGTTCTTC.

The table lists this clonotype with many counts. The chain recombines TRBV11-3 with TRBJ2-7; unclear D gene. V was cut by 5 bases and J by 0 bases, with 5 bases left in between. The germline V gene encodes CDR1 SGHNT and CDR2 YENEEA. The CDR3 contains 12 residues. CDR3 coding DNA: TGTGCCAGCAGCCCGCTCTCCTACGAGCAGTACTTC. It codes for CASSPLSYEQYF.

This clonotype was seen ten or more times. V and J are TRBV2 and TRBJ2-1; 8 bases align to TRBD2. Germline values: CDR1 SNHLY, CDR2 FYNNEI. The J segment lost 13 bases and the V segment lost 1 base, leaving 6 bases of the junction unmatched. The CDR3 is 13 residues long. In nucleotides, the CDR3 is TGTGCCAGCAGTGAAGGATATAGGACTAGCCAGTTCTTC. Its translation is CASSEGYRTSQFF.

This clonotype appeared many times. The chain recombines TRBV7-8 with TRBJ2-1, with TRBD2 matching 8 bases. CDR3 size: 15 residues. Germline assignment: CDR1 SGHVS and CDR2 FQNEAQ. V gave up 8 bases and J gave up 1 base; unmatched junction bases: 7. The CDR3: CASFPIAGSYNEQFF. The DNA of the CDR3 is TGTGCCAGCTTCCCCATAGCGGGATCCTACAATGAGCAGTTCTTC.

This clonotype was counted only a few times. V and J are TRBV6-1 and TRBJ2-7, with D maybe TRBD1 (6 bases). Germline V gene sequence: CDR1 MNHNS, CDR2 SASEGT. The CDR3 extends over 19 amino acids. V lost 5 bases, J lost 4 bases, and 30 bases lay in between. CDR3 nucleotide sequence: TGTGCCAGCAGTAACGAGGGGGTCTACCCACCGCCCAACGTGTACGAGCAGTACGTC. Amino acids: CASSNEGVYPPPNVYEQYV.

This chain uses TRBV2 with TRBJ2-3; D uncertain. CDR3 length: 12 residues. Germline V lookup: CDR1 SNHLY, CDR2 FYNNEI. V was cut by 5 bases and J by 5 bases, with 8 bases left in between. The CDR3 DNA reads as TGTGCCAGCAGTCGAGTGTTAGATACGCAGTATTTT. Translating it yields CASSRVLDTQYF.

The chain joins TRBV20-1 to TRBJ2-7; TRBD2 aligns across 11 bases. The CDR3 totals 15 residues. Germline loops: CDR1 DFQATT, CDR2 SNEGSKA (reference sequence). Unmatched junction bases numbered 9, after V lost 3 bases and J lost 5 bases. CDR3 protein: CSASVSGRVENEQYF. The CDR3 DNA follows: TGCAGTGCTAGTGTTAGCGGGAGGGTTGAGAACGAGCAGTACTTC.

The V call is TRBV30, the J call TRBJ2-1; 9 bases map to TRBD2. Per germline, CDR1 GTSNPN and CDR2 SVGIG (reference sequence). The length of the CDR3 is 13 residues. Trimming cost V 3 bases and J 9 bases; bases outside gene matches: 6. The CDR3 loop is CAWRGGLAGEQFF. The CDR3 DNA sequence: TGTGCCTGGAGGGGGGGACTAGCTGGTGAGCAGTTCTTC.

This clonotype has a count of ten or more. The J gene is TRBJ2-1, the V gene TRBV29-1; 7 bases line up with TRBD2. Germline-derived CDR1 and CDR2 are SQVTM and ANQGSEA. The CDR3 covers 13 residues. V trimming: 4 bases; J trimming: 6 bases; junction bases outside the gene matches: 6. CDR3 DNA sequence: TGCAGCGTTGGGGGAGGGCCTGGCAATGAGCAGTTCTTC. This encodes CSVGGGPGNEQFF.

The table lists this clonotype with a few counts. V and J are TRBV7-9 and TRBJ2-7, with D uncertain. The CDR3 consists of 14 residues. Germline loops: CDR1 SEHNR, CDR2 FQNEAQ (reference sequence). Trimming left V 2 bases short and J 6 bases short, with 14 bases between. The CDR3 sequence is CASSLRDLPLEQYF. In DNA form, the CDR3 reads TGTGCCAGCAGCTTACGCGACCTACCGCTCGAGCAGTACTTC.

This clonotype was seen repeatedly, ten times or more. This chain connects TRBV12-3 or TRBV12-4 to TRBJ2-2; maybe TRBD2 (6 bases). The CDR3 is 15 amino acids. Deletions cut 4 bases from V and 4 bases from J, with 13 bases between. The CDR3 nucleotides are TGTGCCAGCAGTTGGTTCGGGGGAGTCACCGGGGAGCTGTTTTTT. It is translated as CASSWFGGVTGELFF.

The chain joins TRBV19 to TRBJ1-5; 10 nucleotides line up with TRBD1. This CDR3 has 16 residues. In germline, CDR1 is LNHDA, CDR2 SQIVND (reference sequence). V was pared by 6 bases and J by 0 bases, with 5 bases of the junction left unmatched. CDR3 region: CASRDRGFFSNQPQHF. The DNA of the CDR3 is TGTGCCAGTAGGGACAGGGGGTTCTTTAGCAATCAGCCCCAGCATTTT.

This clonotype was picked up many times. The genes are TRBV12-3 or TRBV12-4 and TRBJ2-5, with D possibly TRBD1 on 6 matching bases. CDR3 length: 16 residues. V dropped 2 bases and J dropped 1 base, with 14 bases sitting between them. This CDR3 reads CASSLLGRGAQETQYF. The CDR3 DNA sequence: TGTGCCAGCAGTTTACTGGGCAGGGGAGCCCAAGAGACCCAGTACTTC.

In this sample, this clonotype turned up many times. The V call is TRBV19, the J call TRBJ1-1; weak D call: TRBD1 (5 bases). This CDR3 has 14 residues. Germline V lookup: CDR1 LNHDA, CDR2 SQIVND (reference sequence). Between the trimmed V and J ends, which lost 2 bases and 8 bases, there was a span of 15 bases. This CDR3 reads CASSILTGAEEAFF. CDR3 coding DNA: TGTGCCAGTAGTATATTAACCGGGGCAGAGGAAGCTTTCTTT.

Of note for this clonotype: A read error is possible here, since a much larger clone lies one base away. The J gene is TRBJ2-7, the V gene TRBV6-1, with 9 bases aligning to TRBD2. V was pared by 5 bases and J by 3 bases, with 5 bases of the junction left unmatched. CDR3 length: 14 residues. Germline CDR1 reads MNHNS; CDR2 reads SASEGT. The CDR3 sequence is CASSTGTSRYEQYV. DNA of the CDR3: TGTGCCAGCAGTACCGGGACTAGCCGCTACGAGCAGTACGTC.

The chain is built from TRBV6-1 and TRBJ2-5, with 10 bases that match TRBD2. Germline V lookup: CDR1 MNHNS, CDR2 SASEGT. V shed 8 bases, J shed 7 bases, and the junction held 4 bases outside the gene matches. The CDR3 length is 12 residues. CDR3 DNA: TGTGCCAGCCCGGCTAGCGGGGGGACCCAGTACTTC. This encodes CASPASGGTQYF.

V is TRBV19 and J is TRBJ1-2, with a possible D match to TRBD1 (6 bases). CDR1 is LNHDA, CDR2 SQIVND, per germline (reference sequence). The ends were cut back, 8 bases at V and 3 bases at J, with 16 bases in the middle. The CDR3 covers 14 residues. The CDR3 is CASVRGTNYYGYTF. Here the CDR3 DNA reads TGTGCCAGTGTTAGAGGGACAAACTACTATGGCTACACCTTC.